The subject of this entry is one T cell receptor beta chain. Its antigen remains unidentified. CDR3 length equals 17 residues. The V end was cut by 2 bases, the J end by 3 bases, with 20 bases between. The germline V gene has CDR1 SGHVS and CDR2 FQNEAQ. The entry originates in a study of cytotoxic CD8 clonotypes in ibrutinib-treated CLL. Whole-study results and caveats: Clonality grew at ibrutinib response; at progression, it decreased back toward baseline. Baseline-level clonality went beyond age-matched healthy donors and moved in step with circulating CD8+ T-cell counts.

Libraries were prepared by immunoSEQ multiplex PCR; TCRdb keeps only in-frame clonotypes and omits some of them. The table lists approximately 97,000 clones, roughly three quarters of them singletons. The source is a human donor with chronic lymphocytic leukemia. This sample comprised PBMCs, obtained after 24 months of ibrutinib treatment. The chain joins TRBV7-8 to TRBJ2-7; the D gene is possibly TRBD1 (5 bases). The CDR3 loop reads CASSLNVARAPFYEQYF. The CDR3 DNA sequence: TGTGCCAGCAGCTTAAATGTGGCCAGGGCCCCGTTCTACGAGCAGTACTTC.